What follows is one TCR beta chain and its context. The table came from immunoSEQ multiplex PCR; TCRdb's copy has only in-frame clones and leaves some out. The data contain 150,000 or so clones, 79% of them seen just once; the ten biggest clones take up approximately 5.2%. The source of the sample is a study of blood T cell repertoires in COVID-19. Germline CDR1 is SGHTA and CDR2 is FQGTGA. V dropped 2 bases and J dropped 9 bases, with 14 bases sitting between them. This CDR3 contains 14 residues. This TCR was sampled from a woman in her 70s with COVID-19, enrolled during active disease. The rearrangement links TRBV7-3 to TRBJ2-1, with D possibly matching TRBD2 (6 bases). The sample comprised peripheral blood. Here the CDR3 reads CASSLGGGLSEQFF. The DNA for the CDR3 is TGTGCCAGCAGCTTAGGCGGAGGGCTCAGTGAGCAGTTCTTC.